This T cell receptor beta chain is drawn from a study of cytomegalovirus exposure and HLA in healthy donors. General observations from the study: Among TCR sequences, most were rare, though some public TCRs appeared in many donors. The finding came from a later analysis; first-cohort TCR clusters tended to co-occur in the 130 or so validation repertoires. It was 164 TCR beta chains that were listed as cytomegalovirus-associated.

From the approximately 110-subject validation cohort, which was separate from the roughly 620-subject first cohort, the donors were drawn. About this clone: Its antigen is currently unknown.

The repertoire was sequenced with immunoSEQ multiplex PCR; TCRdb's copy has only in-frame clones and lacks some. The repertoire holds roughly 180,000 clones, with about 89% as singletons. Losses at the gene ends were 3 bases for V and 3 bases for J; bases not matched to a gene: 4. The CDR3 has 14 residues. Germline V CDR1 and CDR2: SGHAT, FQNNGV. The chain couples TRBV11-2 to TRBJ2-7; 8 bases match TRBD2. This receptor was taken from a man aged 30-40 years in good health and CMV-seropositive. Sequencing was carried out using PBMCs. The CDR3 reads CASSFGGVRYEQYF. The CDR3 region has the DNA TGTGCCAGCAGCTTCGGGGGGGTCCGCTACGAGCAGTACTTC.